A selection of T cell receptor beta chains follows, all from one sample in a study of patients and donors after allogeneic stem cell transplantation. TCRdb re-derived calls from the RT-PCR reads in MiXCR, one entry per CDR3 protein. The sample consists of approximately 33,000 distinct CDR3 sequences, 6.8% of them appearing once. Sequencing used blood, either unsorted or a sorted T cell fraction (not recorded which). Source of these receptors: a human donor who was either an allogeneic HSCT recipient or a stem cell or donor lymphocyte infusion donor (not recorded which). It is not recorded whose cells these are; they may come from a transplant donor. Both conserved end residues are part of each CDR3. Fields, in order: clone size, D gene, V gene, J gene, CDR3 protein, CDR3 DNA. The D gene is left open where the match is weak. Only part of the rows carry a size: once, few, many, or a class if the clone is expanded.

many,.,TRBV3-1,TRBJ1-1,CASRRTLNTEAFF,TGTGCCAGCAGAAGAACCCTGAACACTGAAGCTTTCTTT
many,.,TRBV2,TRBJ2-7,CASRASGLPLTQYF,TGTGCCAGCAGGGCCAGTGGCCTTCCTTTAACGCAGTACTTC
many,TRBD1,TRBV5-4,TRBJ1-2,CASSLDRGSYYGYTF,TGTGCCAGCAGTTTGGACAGGGGATCCTACTATGGCTACACCTTC
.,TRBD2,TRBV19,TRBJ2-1,CASTKMGEGSRNEQFF,TGTGCCAGTACCAAAATGGGGGAGGGCTCTAGAAATGAGCAGTTCTTC
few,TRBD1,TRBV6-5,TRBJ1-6,CASSYRPWTGLNSPLHF,TGTGCCAGCAGTTACAGACCTTGGACAGGGCTTAATTCACCCCTCCACTTT
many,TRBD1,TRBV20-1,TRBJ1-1,CSARKGASKVAEAFF,TGCAGTGCTAGGAAGGGGGCCTCAAAAGTTGCTGAAGCTTTCTTT
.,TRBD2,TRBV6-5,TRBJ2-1,CASSYGGLAGVEQFF,TGTGCCAGCAGTTACGGGGGACTAGCGGGAGTTGAGCAGTTCTTC
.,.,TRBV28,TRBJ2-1,CASSLSGQGIWGTYNEQFF,TGTGCCAGCAGTTTATCTGGGCAGGGGATATGGGGGACCTACAATGAGCAGTTCTTC
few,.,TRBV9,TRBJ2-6,CASSVEGWAGANVLTF,TGTGCCAGCAGCGTAGAGGGGTGGGCCGGGGCCAACGTCCTGACTTTC
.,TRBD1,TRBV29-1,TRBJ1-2,CSVERATWDRPYGYTF,TGCAGCGTTGAAAGGGCCACTTGGGACAGGCCGTATGGCTACACCTTC
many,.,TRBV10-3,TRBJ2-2,CAISNLGNTGELFF,TGTGCCATCAGTAACCTTGGGAACACCGGGGAGCTGTTTTTT
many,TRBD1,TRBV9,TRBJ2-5,CASSGQGIQETQYF,TGTGCCAGCAGCGGACAGGGGATTCAAGAGACCCAGTACTTC
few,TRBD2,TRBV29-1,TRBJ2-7,CSVPGTSGIYEQYF,TGCAGCGTTCCCGGGACTAGCGGGATCTACGAGCAGTACTTC
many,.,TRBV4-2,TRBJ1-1,CASSQKGQHENTEAFF,TGTGCCAGCAGCCAAAAAGGGCAGCACGAGAACACTGAAGCTTTCTTT
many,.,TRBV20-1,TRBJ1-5,CSATRAIGQPQHF,TGCAGTGCTACCAGGGCTATCGGTCAGCCCCAGCATTTT
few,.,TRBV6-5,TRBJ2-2,CASSYIYTGNTGELFF,TGTGCCAGCAGTTACATATACACCGGAAACACCGGGGAGCTGTTTTTT
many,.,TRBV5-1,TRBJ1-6,CASSPESSYNSPLHF,TGCGCCAGCAGCCCCGAGAGCTCCTATAATTCACCCCTCCACTTT
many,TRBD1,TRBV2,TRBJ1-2,CASRLGQVSNYGYTF,TGTGCCAGCAGGTTGGGACAGGTCTCTAACTATGGCTACACCTTC
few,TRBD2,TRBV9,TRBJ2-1,CASSLRTGMAGDEQFF,TGTGCCAGCAGCCTAAGGACGGGGATGGCGGGGGATGAGCAGTTCTTC
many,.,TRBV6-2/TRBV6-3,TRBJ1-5,CASSLGGPNQPQHF,TGTGCCAGCAGTTTAGGAGGGCCCAATCAGCCCCAGCATTTT